This T cell receptor gamma chain is from a study of human gamma delta and Vdelta1 T cells (dated 2018 in TCRdb). Regarding the complete study: Delta One T cells, Vd1+ gamma-delta T cells, were investigated in the study as cytotoxic effectors against acute myeloid leukemia.

Libraries were built with PCR. The listed sequencing device is Illumina MiSeq. Identical DNA sequences were merged into single rows after TCRdb reprocessed the public reads with CATT. In all, the sample holds about 3,900 gamma-chain clones, and over 15% of those were seen once. Around 6.8% of the sample lies in the top ten. General findings and caveats noted by the study authors: Polyclonality and broad cytotoxic targeting of acute myeloid leukemia were reported for Delta One T cells.

The CDR3 measures 16 amino acids from cysteine to phenylalanine. The sequence is cut down to CDR3 DNA, 48 bases in frame from base 1. The germline V gene (reference sequence) specifies VTNTFY as CDR1 and YDVSTARD as CDR2. This clone was observed once. Its antigen has not been determined. Sequence at one end of the junction differs from germline and may be a read error. Sequencing used Vdelta1 gamma-delta T cells from blood grown in culture (DOT cells). In the paper's terms, the cell subset or site label means: Delta One T cells, in vitro expanded/differentiated Vd1+ gamma-delta T cells. The receptor comes from a human donor in good health. The rearranged chain carries TRGV3 and TRGJ1 or TRGJ2. The DNA sequence is as follows: TGTGCCTCCTGGGACAGCCCAACCTTCAATTATTATAAGAAACTCTTT. This sequence encodes CASWDSPTFNYYKKLF.